Listed below are T cell receptor beta chains from one sample, sequenced in a study of control samples from healthy donors and cancer patients. The data were produced by immunoSEQ multiplex PCR, yet TCRdb's version contains in-frame clones alone and is incomplete. The data show some 130,000 clones, roughly 89% seen once. Sequencing was performed on blood. The receptor set was obtained from a man younger than 40 in good health. Both conserved end residues are part of each CDR3. The order of the fields is clone size, J gene, D gene, V gene, CDR3 DNA, CDR3 protein. The D gene is left open where the match is weak. Size values are once, few and many counts, or a class for expanded clones, and some rows have none.

>few|TRBJ2-7|TRBD1|TRBV19
TGTGCCAGTAGTAAACAGGGGGCGTCGTACGAGCAGTACTTC
CASSKQGASYEQYF
>-|TRBJ2-3|-|TRBV11-3
TGTGCCAGCAGTAACACAGATACGCAGTATTTT
CASSNTDTQYF
>-|TRBJ2-3|-|TRBV5-5
TGTGCCAGCAGCTTGGCCGCAAAGTACACAGATACGCAGTATTTT
CASSLAAKYTDTQYF
>-|TRBJ1-4|TRBD1|TRBV11-2
TGTGCCAGCAGCTTGGGGGACAGGGATTTTGAAAAACTGTTTTTT
CASSLGDRDFEKLFF
>-|TRBJ1-2|-|TRBV6-2/TRBV6-3
TGTGCCAGCAGCCCTTTTCCCCCTTTGGGCGGACGCACATATGGCTACACCTTC
CASSPFPPLGGRTYGYTF
>-|TRBJ2-1|-|TRBV3-1/TRBV3-2
TGTGCCAGCAGCCAAAAAACTATTAACAATGAGCAGTTCTTC
CASSQKTINNEQFF
>-|TRBJ2-5|TRBD2|TRBV4-1
TGCGCCAGCAGCCAAGGGTGGACTAGCGGGGAGACCCAGTACTTC
CASSQGWTSGETQYF
>-|TRBJ1-1|-|TRBV5-4
TGTGCCAGCAGCTATTCCCTAGCGGAGGCTGAAGCTTTCTTT
CASSYSLAEAEAFF
>once|TRBJ2-7|-|TRBV7-8
TGTGCCAGCAGTCCCCAGGGCTCTTCCTACGAGCAGTACTTC
CASSPQGSSYEQYF
>-|TRBJ2-4|-|TRBV28
TGTGCCAGCAGTTTAACAGAGCTAGCCAAAAACATTCAGTACTTC
CASSLTELAKNIQYF
>-|TRBJ2-2|TRBD2|TRBV11-3
TGTGCCAGCAGCTTGAGATACGGGACTAGCGGAGATACGAACACCGGGGAGCTGTTTTTT
CASSLRYGTSGDTNTGELFF
>-|TRBJ1-5|TRBD1|TRBV28
TGTGCCAGCAGTCCACAACCAGGACAGGGAAATAGCAATCAGCCCCAGCATTTT
CASSPQPGQGNSNQPQHF
>-|TRBJ1-1|-|TRBV19
TGTGCCAGTAGTCCGGCGCCGCAGGGGTTGCGGACTGAAGCTTTCTTT
CASSPAPQGLRTEAFF
>-|TRBJ2-7|TRBD1|TRBV6-5
TGTGCCAGCAGTTACTCTCAGGGGGCCTACGAGCAGTACTTC
CASSYSQGAYEQYF
>-|TRBJ2-1|-|TRBV10-3
TGTGCCATCAGTGAGACAGAGGGATCCTACAATGAGCAGTTCTTC
CAISETEGSYNEQFF
>-|TRBJ1-1|-|TRBV6-5
TGTGCCAGCAGTTACGGGGCGACCACTGAAGCTTTCTTT
CASSYGATTEAFF
>-|TRBJ1-6|-|TRBV18
TGTGCCAGCTCATTGTACAGCTCCTATAATTCACCCCTCCACTTT
CASSLYSSYNSPLHF
>-|TRBJ1-2|-|TRBV5-6
TGTGCCAGCAGCTTGAGTTGGGGCAGGGACTATGGCTACACCTTC
CASSLSWGRDYGYTF
>-|TRBJ2-7|TRBD2|TRBV2
TGTGCCAGCATAGGGCTAGCGGGACCAGGGCAGGGGGCCTACGAGCAGTACTTC
CASIGLAGPGQGAYEQYF
>once|TRBJ2-7|-|TRBV6-9
TGTGCCAGCAGTGAGAAGCAACTTTCGTACGAGCAGTACTTC
CASSEKQLSYEQYF
>once|TRBJ2-3|-|TRBV11-2
TGTGCCAGCAGCTTAGATTGGCGGAACACAGATACGCAGTATTTT
CASSLDWRNTDTQYF
>-|TRBJ2-7|TRBD1|TRBV11-2
TGTGCCAGCAGCGCAACAGGGGCCGAGCAGTACTTC
CASSATGAEQYF
>-|TRBJ1-4|TRBD1|TRBV27
TGTGCCAGCAGCTCCGGGACAGGGGTTTCTAATGAAAAACTGTTTTTT
CASSSGTGVSNEKLFF
>-|TRBJ1-1|-|TRBV28
TGTGCCAGCAGTCTCGCACCTCCGGGGGCGTTATTACACACTGAAGCTTTCTTT
CASSLAPPGALLHTEAFF
>once|TRBJ2-3|-|TRBV29-1
TGCAGCGTTGGATCCCTTGTCGGGAGCACAGATACGCAGTATTTT
CSVGSLVGSTDTQYF
>-|TRBJ2-7|-|TRBV19
TGTGCCAGTAGTAACCACCCCGCACTGGGATTCTCCTACGAGCAGTACTTC
CASSNHPALGFSYEQYF
>-|TRBJ2-1|TRBD1|TRBV6-5
TGTGCCAGCATGGGGACAGTGGGTCTCTTTGGGCAGTTCTTC
CASMGTVGLFGQFF
>-|TRBJ2-1|TRBD2|TRBV20-1
TGCAGTGAATTAGCGGGCAATGAGCAGTTCTTC
CSELAGNEQFF
>-|TRBJ2-7|-|TRBV7-9
TGTGCCAGCAGCTTAGCAGAGTCCTACGAGCAGTACTTC
CASSLAESYEQYF
>-|TRBJ2-5|-|TRBV28
TGTGCCAGCAGCTATACCCACGAGGGGACCCAGTACTTC
CASSYTHEGTQYF
>-|TRBJ1-3|-|TRBV6-5
TGTGCCAGCAGCACCGGGGGTTCTGGAAACACCATATATTTT
CASSTGGSGNTIYF
>-|TRBJ2-5|TRBD1|TRBV7-9
TGTGCCAGCAGCTTAGGACAGGGGATAGAGACCCAGTACTTC
CASSLGQGIETQYF
>-|TRBJ1-4|TRBD1|TRBV29-1
TGCAGCGCCCTTGGACAGGGCAATGAAAAACTGTTTTTT
CSALGQGNEKLFF
>-|TRBJ2-4|-|TRBV5-6
TGTGCCAGCAGCTCAGCCAGGGATTTCGATCAGTACTTC
CASSSARDFDQYF
>-|TRBJ1-1|TRBD1|TRBV10-3
TGTGCCATCAGTGTATCAGAAGGGGACAGGCTCATGAACACTGAAGCTTTCTTT
CAISVSEGDRLMNTEAFF
>-|TRBJ2-2|TRBD2|TRBV2
TGTGCCAGCAGTGAAATTAGCGGGAGCGTCGGGGAGCTGTTTTTT
CASSEISGSVGELFF
>-|TRBJ1-2|-|TRBV6-5
TGTGCCAGCAGTTACTCTGGAGGTGGGGAAGGCTACACCTTC
CASSYSGGGEGYTF
>few|TRBJ2-2|-|TRBV6-5
TGTGCCAGCAGTACGGACGTATCGAACACCGGGGAGCTGTTTTTT
CASSTDVSNTGELFF
>-|TRBJ2-6|-|TRBV30
TGTGCCTGGGACCCGTTGCGGGACAGCCAGGGGGCCAACGTCCTGACTTTC
CAWDPLRDSQGANVLTF
>-|TRBJ2-2|-|TRBV7-9
TGTGCCAGCAGCCCCGGCCCCTACTCCCCGCGAACCGGGGAGCTGTTTTTT
CASSPGPYSPRTGELFF
>once|TRBJ1-5|-|TRBV4-3
TGCGCCAGCAGCCAAGAGAAAAATCAGCCCCAGCATTTT
CASSQEKNQPQHF
>-|TRBJ1-1|-|TRBV5-6
TGTGCCAGCAGCTGGGGGAGAACTGAAGCTTTCTTT
CASSWGRTEAFF
>-|TRBJ2-3|-|TRBV5-4
TGTGCCAGCAGCCCTCGGGTCGGCGTGGTAGATACGCAGTATTTT
CASSPRVGVVDTQYF
>-|TRBJ2-7|TRBD1|TRBV15
TGTGCCACCAGCAGAACAAACAGGGGGCTGGACGAGCAGTACTTC
CATSRTNRGLDEQYF
>-|TRBJ2-7|-|TRBV5-1
TGCGCCAGCAGCTTGGGAGGGGGGAACTCCTACGAGCAGTACTTC
CASSLGGGNSYEQYF
>-|TRBJ2-1|-|TRBV5-6
TGTGCCAGCAGCTTGAGGGTGTTGGGGGGAAATGAGCAGTTCTTC
CASSLRVLGGNEQFF
>-|TRBJ1-3|TRBD1|TRBV9
TGTGCCAGCAGCAAGGGACAGATCCTCTCTGGAAACACCATATATTTT
CASSKGQILSGNTIYF
>-|TRBJ1-5|TRBD1|TRBV28
TGTGCCAGCAGTATATTGGACAGGGCAGTGACTCAGCCCCAGCATTTT
CASSILDRAVTQPQHF
>-|TRBJ2-1|TRBD2|TRBV28
TGTGCCAGCAGTTTTTGGGGGGCTAGCGGGAGCTATGAGCAGTTCTTC
CASSFWGASGSYEQFF
>-|TRBJ2-7|-|TRBV21-1
TGTGCCAGCAAAACCCCATGCGAGCAGTACTTC
CASKTPCEQYF